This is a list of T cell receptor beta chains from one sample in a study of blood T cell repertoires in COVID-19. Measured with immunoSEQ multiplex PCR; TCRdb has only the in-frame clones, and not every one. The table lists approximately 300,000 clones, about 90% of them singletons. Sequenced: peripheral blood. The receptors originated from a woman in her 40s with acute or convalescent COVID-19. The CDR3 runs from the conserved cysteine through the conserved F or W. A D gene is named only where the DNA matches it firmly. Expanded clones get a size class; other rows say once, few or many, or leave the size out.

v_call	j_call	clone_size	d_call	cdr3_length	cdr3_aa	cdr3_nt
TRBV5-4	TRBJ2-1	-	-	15	CASSLEPQGNNEQFF	TGTGCCAGCAGCTTGGAGCCACAGGGTAACAATGAGCAGTTCTTC
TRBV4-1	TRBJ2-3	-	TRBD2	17	CASNFGVGAGGTYTQYF	TGCGCCAGTAACTTTGGGGTTGGAGCGGGGGGAACTTATACGCAGTATTTT
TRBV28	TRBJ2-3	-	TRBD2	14	CASSWTSLADTQYF	TGTGCCAGCAGTTGGACTAGTTTGGCTGATACGCAGTATTTT
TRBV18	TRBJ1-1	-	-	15	CASSVERLGLSEAFF	TGTGCCAGCTCGGTTGAAAGATTGGGGCTTTCTGAAGCTTTCTTT
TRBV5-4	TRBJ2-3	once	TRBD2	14	CASSEGLAADTQYF	TGTGCCAGCAGCGAGGGACTAGCGGCAGATACGCAGTATTTT
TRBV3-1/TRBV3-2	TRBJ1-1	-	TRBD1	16	CASSQEPGQGIAEAFF	TGTGCCAGCAGCCAAGAACCTGGACAGGGGATCGCTGAAGCTTTCTTT
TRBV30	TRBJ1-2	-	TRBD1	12	CAWAWDSYGYTF	TGTGCCTGGGCCTGGGACAGCTATGGCTACACCTTC
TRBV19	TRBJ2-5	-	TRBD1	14	CASSDGQGVETQYF	TGTGCCAGTAGTGACGGACAGGGAGTGGAGACCCAGTACTTC
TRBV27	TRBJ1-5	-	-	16	CASSFTGHFSNQPQHF	TGTGCCAGCAGTTTTACAGGACACTTTAGCAATCAGCCCCAGCATTTT
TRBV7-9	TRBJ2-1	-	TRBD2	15	CASSLALERGNEQFF	TGTGCCAGCAGCTTAGCGCTTGAGCGGGGCAATGAGCAGTTCTTC
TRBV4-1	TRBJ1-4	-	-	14	CASSQGGSREKLFF	TGCGCCAGCAGCCAAGGCGGAAGCCGGGAAAAACTGTTTTTT
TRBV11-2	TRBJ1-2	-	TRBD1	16	CASSLVGAGGLYGYTF	TGTGCCAGCAGCTTAGTGGGGGCAGGGGGCCTATATGGCTACACCTTC
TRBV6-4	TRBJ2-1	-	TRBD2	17	CASSDSPLRGGLNEQFF	TGTGCCAGCAGTGACTCGCCCCTACGGGGGGGCTTGAATGAGCAGTTCTTC
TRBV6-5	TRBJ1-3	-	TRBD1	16	CASSYSIGTGGNTIYF	TGTGCCAGCAGTTACTCGATCGGGACAGGGGGAAACACCATATATTTT
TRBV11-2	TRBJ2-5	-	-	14	CASSLGDYLETQYF	TGTGCCAGCAGCTTAGGAGACTACCTGGAGACCCAGTACTTC
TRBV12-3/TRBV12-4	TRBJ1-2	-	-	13	CASILPGGRGYTF	TGTGCCAGCATCCTACCGGGGGGCCGGGGCTACACCTTC
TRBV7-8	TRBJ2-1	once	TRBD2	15	CASSLASGSINEQFF	TGTGCCAGCAGCTTAGCTAGCGGGTCTATTAATGAGCAGTTCTTC
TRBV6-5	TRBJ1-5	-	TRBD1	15	CASSPGQGYNQPQHF	TGTGCCAGCAGTCCCGGACAGGGATACAATCAGCCCCAGCATTTT
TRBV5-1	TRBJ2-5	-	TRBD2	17	CASSLGWAGEFQETQYF	TGCGCCAGCAGCTTGGGTTGGGCGGGGGAATTCCAAGAGACCCAGTACTTC
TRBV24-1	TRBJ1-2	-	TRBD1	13	CATSEWTGDGYTF	TGTGCCACCAGTGAGTGGACAGGGGATGGCTACACCTTC
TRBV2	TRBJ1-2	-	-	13	CASTRPRDYGYTF	TGTGCCAGCACGAGGCCTCGGGACTATGGCTACACCTTC
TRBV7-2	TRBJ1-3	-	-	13	CASTGGPGNTIYF	TGTGCCAGCACGGGGGGACCGGGAAACACCATATATTTT
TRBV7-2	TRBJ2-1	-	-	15	CASSFAGGSNNEQFF	TGTGCCAGCAGCTTCGCCGGGGGATCCAACAATGAGCAGTTCTTC
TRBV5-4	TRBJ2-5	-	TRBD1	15	CASSTGTGGRETQYF	TGTGCCAGCAGCACCGGGACAGGGGGCAGGGAGACCCAGTACTTC
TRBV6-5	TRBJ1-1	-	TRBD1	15	CASRSRDREGTEAFF	TGTGCCAGCAGATCCCGGGACAGGGAGGGAACTGAAGCTTTCTTT
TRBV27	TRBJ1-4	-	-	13	CASREGFNEKLFF	TGTGCCAGCCGGGAGGGATTCAATGAAAAACTGTTTTTT
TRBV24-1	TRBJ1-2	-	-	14	CATSGGQHNYGYTF	TGTGCCACCAGTGGAGGACAGCACAACTATGGCTACACCTTC
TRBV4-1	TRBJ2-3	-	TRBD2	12	CASSNSGGARYF	TGCGCCAGCAGCAATAGCGGGGGGGCAAGGTATTTT
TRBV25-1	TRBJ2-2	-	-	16	CASSTPRTDYTGELFF	TGTGCCAGCAGCACTCCCAGGACGGACTACACCGGGGAGCTGTTTTTT
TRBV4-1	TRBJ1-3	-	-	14	CASSQSRGGNTIYF	TGCGCCAGCAGCCAATCAAGGGGTGGAAACACCATATATTTT
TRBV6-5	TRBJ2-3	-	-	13	CASREGGLDTQYF	TGTGCCAGCAGGGAGGGGGGGCTAGATACGCAGTATTTT
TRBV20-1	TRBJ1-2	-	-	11	CSASPGYGYTF	TGCAGTGCTAGTCCCGGCTATGGCTACACCTTC
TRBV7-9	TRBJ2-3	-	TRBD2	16	CASSRTSGGPTDTQYF	TGTGCCAGCAGCCGGACTAGCGGGGGGCCCACAGATACGCAGTATTTT
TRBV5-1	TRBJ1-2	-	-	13	CASSLGQYYGYTF	TGCGCCAGCAGCTTGGGACAGTACTATGGCTACACCTTC
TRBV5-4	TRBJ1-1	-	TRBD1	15	CASSTGGPRNTEAFF	TGTGCCAGCAGCACAGGGGGCCCCCGGAACACTGAAGCTTTCTTT
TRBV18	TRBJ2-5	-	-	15	CASSQFRDSQETQYF	TGTGCCAGCTCACAATTCCGGGACTCACAAGAGACCCAGTACTTC
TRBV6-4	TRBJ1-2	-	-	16	CASSAILGGTSYGYTF	TGTGCCAGCAGTGCCATCCTGGGGGGTACCAGCTATGGCTACACCTTC
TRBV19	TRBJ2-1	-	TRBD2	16	CASSSGSSGGYNEQFF	TGTGCCAGTAGTTCGGGATCTAGCGGGGGATACAATGAGCAGTTCTTC
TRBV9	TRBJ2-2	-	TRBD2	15	CASSMTSGNTGELFF	TGTGCCAGCAGCATGACTAGCGGGAACACCGGGGAGCTGTTTTTT
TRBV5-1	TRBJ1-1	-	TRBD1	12	CASSSGGTEAFF	TGCGCCAGCAGCTCAGGGGGAACTGAAGCTTTCTTT
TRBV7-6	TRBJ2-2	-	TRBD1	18	CASSLAGDRSSNTGELFF	TGTGCCAGCAGCTTAGCCGGGGACAGGTCGTCGAACACCGGGGAGCTGTTTTTT
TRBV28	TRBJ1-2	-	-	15	CASSLWAAKRYGYTF	TGTGCCAGCAGTTTATGGGCAGCCAAGCGCTATGGCTACACCTTC
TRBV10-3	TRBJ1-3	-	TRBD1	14	CAIRPGTGEDTIYF	TGTGCCATCCGCCCCGGGACAGGGGAAGACACCATATATTTT